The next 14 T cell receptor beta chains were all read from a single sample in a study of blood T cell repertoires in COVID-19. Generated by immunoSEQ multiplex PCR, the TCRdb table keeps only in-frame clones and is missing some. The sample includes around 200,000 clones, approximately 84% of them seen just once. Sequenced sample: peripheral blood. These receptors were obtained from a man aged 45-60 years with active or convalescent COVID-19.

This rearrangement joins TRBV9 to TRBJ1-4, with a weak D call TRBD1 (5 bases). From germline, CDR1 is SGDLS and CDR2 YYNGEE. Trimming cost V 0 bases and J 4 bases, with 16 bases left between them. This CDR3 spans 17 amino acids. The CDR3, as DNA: TGTGCCAGCAGCGTAGGCGATCTCAGGGCGCTTAATGAAAAACTGTTTTTT. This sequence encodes CASSVGDLRALNEKLFF. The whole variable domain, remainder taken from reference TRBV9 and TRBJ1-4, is DSGVTQTPKHLITATGQRVTLRCSPRSGDLSVYWYQQSLDQGLQFLIQYYNGEERAKGNILERFSAQQFPDLHSELNLSSLELGDSALYFCASSVGDLRALNEKLFFGSGTQLSVL.

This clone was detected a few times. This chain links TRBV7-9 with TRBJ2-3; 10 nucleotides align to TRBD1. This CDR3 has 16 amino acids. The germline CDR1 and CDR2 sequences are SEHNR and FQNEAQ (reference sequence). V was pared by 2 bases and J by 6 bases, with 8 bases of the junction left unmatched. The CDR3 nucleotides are TGTGCCAGCAGCTTATACCGACAGGGGGCTCTGGATACGCAGTATTTT. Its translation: CASSLYRQGALDTQYF.

This chain's CDR3 is CASSPPLAGNTDTQYF. As DNA, the CDR3 is TGCGCCAGCAGCCCCCCTCTAGCGGGGAACACAGATACGCAGTATTTT. J is TRBJ2-3 and V is TRBV5-1, with 9 bases fitting TRBD2. Germline V CDR1 and CDR2: SGHRS, YFSETQ. The CDR3 consists of 16 residues. Trimming cost V 4 bases and J 2 bases; bases outside gene matches: 8. Using reference TRBV5-1 and TRBJ2-3 for the parts outside the CDR3, the full variable domain is KAGVTQTPRYLIKTRGQQVTLSCSPISGHRSVSWYQQTPGQGLQFLFEYFSETQRNKGNFPGRFSGRQFSNSRSEMNVSTLELGDSALYLCASSPPLAGNTDTQYFGPGTRLTVL.

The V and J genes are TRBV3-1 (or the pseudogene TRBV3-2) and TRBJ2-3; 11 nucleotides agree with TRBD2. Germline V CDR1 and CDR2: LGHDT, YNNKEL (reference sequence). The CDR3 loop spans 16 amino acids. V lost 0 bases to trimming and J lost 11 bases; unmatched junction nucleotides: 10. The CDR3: CASSQDLVSGGARQYF. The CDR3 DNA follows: TGTGCCAGCAGCCAAGATCTTGTTAGCGGGGGGGCCAGGCAGTATTTT.

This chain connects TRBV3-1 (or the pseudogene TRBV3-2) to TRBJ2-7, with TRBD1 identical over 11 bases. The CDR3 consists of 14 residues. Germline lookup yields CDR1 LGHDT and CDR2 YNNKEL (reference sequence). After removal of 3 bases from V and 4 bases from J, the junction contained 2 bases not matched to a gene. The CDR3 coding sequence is TGTGCCAGCAGCCAGGGACAGGGGGGTTACGAGCAGTACTTC. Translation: CASSQGQGGYEQYF.

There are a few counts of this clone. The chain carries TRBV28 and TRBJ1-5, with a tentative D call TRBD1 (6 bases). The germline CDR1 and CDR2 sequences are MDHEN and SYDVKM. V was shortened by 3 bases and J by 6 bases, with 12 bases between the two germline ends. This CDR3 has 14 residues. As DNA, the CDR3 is TGTGCCAGCAGTTTCGCGGGGGGCGGTCAGCCCCAGCATTTT. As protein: CASSFAGGGQPQHF.

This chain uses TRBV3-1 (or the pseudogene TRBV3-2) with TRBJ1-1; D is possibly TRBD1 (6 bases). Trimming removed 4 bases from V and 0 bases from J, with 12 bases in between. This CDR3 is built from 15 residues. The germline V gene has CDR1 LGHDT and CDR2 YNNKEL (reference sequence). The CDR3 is CASSPRDNMNTEAFF. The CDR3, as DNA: TGTGCCAGCAGCCCCCGGGACAACATGAACACTGAAGCTTTCTTT.

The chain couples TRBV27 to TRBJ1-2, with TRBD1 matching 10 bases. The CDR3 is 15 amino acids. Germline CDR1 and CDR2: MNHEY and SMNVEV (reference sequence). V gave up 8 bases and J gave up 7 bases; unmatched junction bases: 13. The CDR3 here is CASGPGGQGRGGYTF. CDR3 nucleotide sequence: TGTGCCAGCGGTCCTGGGGGACAGGGGAGGGGTGGCTACACCTTC.

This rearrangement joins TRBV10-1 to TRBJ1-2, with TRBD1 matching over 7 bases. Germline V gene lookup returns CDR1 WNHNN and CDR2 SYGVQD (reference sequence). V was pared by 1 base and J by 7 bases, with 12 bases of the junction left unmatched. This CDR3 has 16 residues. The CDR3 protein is CASSEFRGYFSGGYTF. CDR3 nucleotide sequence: TGCGCCAGCAGTGAGTTCAGGGGGTATTTTAGCGGTGGCTACACCTTC.

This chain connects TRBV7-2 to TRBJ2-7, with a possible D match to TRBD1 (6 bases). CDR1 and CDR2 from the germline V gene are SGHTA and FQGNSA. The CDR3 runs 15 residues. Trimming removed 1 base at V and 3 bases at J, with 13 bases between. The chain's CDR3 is CASSLEQGGNYEQYF. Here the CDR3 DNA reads TGTGCCAGCAGCTTAGAACAAGGGGGTAACTACGAGCAGTACTTC.

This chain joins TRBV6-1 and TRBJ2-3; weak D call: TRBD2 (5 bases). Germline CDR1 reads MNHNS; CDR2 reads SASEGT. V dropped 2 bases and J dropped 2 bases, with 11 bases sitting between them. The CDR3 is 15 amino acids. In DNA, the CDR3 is TGTGCCAGCAGTGAACTAGCCGGGGACACAGATACGCAGTATTTT. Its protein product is CASSELAGDTDTQYF.

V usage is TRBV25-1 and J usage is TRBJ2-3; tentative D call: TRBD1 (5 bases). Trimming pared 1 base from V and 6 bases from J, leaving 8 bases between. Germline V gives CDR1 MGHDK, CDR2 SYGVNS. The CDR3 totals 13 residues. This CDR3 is CASSESRQDTQYF. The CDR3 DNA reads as TGTGCCAGCAGTGAATCCCGACAGGATACGCAGTATTTT.

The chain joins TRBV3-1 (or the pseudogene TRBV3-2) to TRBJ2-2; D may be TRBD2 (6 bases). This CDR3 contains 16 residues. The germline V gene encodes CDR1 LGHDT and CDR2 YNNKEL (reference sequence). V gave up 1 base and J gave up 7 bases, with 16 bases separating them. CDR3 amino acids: CASSQVGGTLGGELFF. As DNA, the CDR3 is TGTGCCAGCAGCCAAGTAGGCGGGACCTTGGGCGGGGAGCTGTTTTTT.

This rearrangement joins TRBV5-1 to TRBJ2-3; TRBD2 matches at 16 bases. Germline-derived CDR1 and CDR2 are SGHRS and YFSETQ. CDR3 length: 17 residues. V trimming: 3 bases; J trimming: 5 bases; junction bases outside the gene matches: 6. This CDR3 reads CASSSGLAGGPGDTQYF. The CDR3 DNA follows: TGCGCCAGCAGCTCGGGACTAGCGGGGGGGCCCGGAGATACGCAGTATTTT. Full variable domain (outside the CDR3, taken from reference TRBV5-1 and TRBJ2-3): KAGVTQTPRYLIKTRGQQVTLSCSPISGHRSVSWYQQTPGQGLQFLFEYFSETQRNKGNFPGRFSGRQFSNSRSEMNVSTLELGDSALYLCASSSGLAGGPGDTQYFGPGTRLTVL.